This T cell receptor (beta chain) was recovered during a study of blood T cell repertoires in COVID-19. Turning to the study itself: The United States, Italy and Spain supplied acute and convalescent COVID-19 samples. T cells, B-cell-depleted T cells, or PBMCs supplied cDNA or gDNA.

The data were produced by immunoSEQ multiplex PCR, yet TCRdb's version contains in-frame clones alone and is incomplete. This table holds approximately 250,000 clones, around 86% found once. A Seattle source enrolled patients during active infection and followed them longitudinally. CDR3 length: 15 amino acids. Unmatched junction bases numbered 9, after V lost 2 bases and J lost 7 bases. Germline CDR1 SGHDT, CDR2 YYEEEE. This TCR derives from an older woman with COVID-19, enrolled during active disease. The sample comprised peripheral blood. The chain recombines TRBV5-6 with TRBJ1-2, with 9 bases lining up with TRBD1. The CDR3 nucleotides read TGTGCCAGCAGCTTCACAACAGGGGGCACCAGTGGCTACACCTTC. Protein: CASSFTTGGTSGYTF.